The entry that follows covers one T cell receptor (beta chain) sequence. As yet, its antigen is unknown. This PCR relied on a set of 60 Vbeta primers and 13 Jbeta primers. The protocol was immunoSEQ multiplex PCR, while the TCRdb copy is restricted to in-frame clones and leaves out a portion. The profile shows about 120,000 clones, approximately 78% of them singletons. The sample comes from a study of cytomegalovirus exposure and HLA in healthy donors. Study outcomes and limitations: An apparent linkage of common viral pathogens to several of the most significant clusters emerged in a later analysis. There was a cluster of highly shared sequence variants that was likely a sequencing artifact. Later on, an analysis showed TCR association rates differing by HLA locus, with DRB1 the most and HLA-C the fewest. According to the study, about 180 TCR beta chains were cytomegalovirus-associated.

The CDR3 covers 8 residues. The germline V and J ends were trimmed by 9 bases and 7 bases, with 3 bases remaining between them. CDR1 and CDR2 (germline): SGHVS, FQNEAQ. What was sequenced was PBMCs. The receptor comes from a man aged 35 to 55 in good health and CMV-seronegative. The chain combines TRBV7-8 with TRBJ1-1; no definite D call. CDR3 region: CARLEAFF. CDR3 nucleotides: TGTGCCAGACTTGAAGCTTTCTTT.